This T cell receptor beta chain was identified during a study of T cells in Graves' hyperthyroidism and ophthalmopathy. RNA transcripts provided the source from which TCR beta CDR3 regions were amplified. First-round RT-PCR targeting the TCR CDR3 was performed with the HTBI primer set. MiXCR, run by TCRdb on the multiplex PCR reads, gives a single entry per CDR3 protein. This sample carries hundreds of thousands of distinct CDR3 sequences, less than 20% of them seen once, and the ten largest clones take over 45%. The CDR3 loop spans 12 amino acids. Germline CDR1 MNHEY, CDR2 SMNVEV (reference sequence). Trimming shortened V by 5 bases and J by 5 bases, and 7 bases separated the two germline ends. Study-wide results and limits: Most clonotypes expanded in the thyroid (above 0.001) were also present in blood.

There are many counts of this clonotype. Its antigen is unidentified. The J gene is TRBJ2-1, the V gene TRBV27; D remains ambiguous. The clonotype originates from a man between 35 and 55 years old with Graves' ophthalmopathy. The specimen was blood. The CDR3 here is CASSPGHNEQFF. The DNA for the CDR3 is TGTGCCAGCAGTCCCGGACACAATGAGCAGTTCTTC.